The rows below give T cell receptor beta chains drawn from one sample of a study of blood T cell repertoires in COVID-19. Sequenced by immunoSEQ multiplex PCR; TCRdb stores in-frame clones only, minus some. The sample lists 400,000 to 450,000 clones, roughly nine tenths seen once, with around 1.1% in the top ten. The sequencing sample was made of PBMCs or T cells enriched from blood (not recorded which). The receptors derive from a man younger than 45 who had recovered from COVID-19. CDR3s include the opening cysteine and the closing phenylalanine or tryptophan. The D gene is left open where the match is weak. For some rows the clone size is stated as once, few or many, or as a class when expanded; others skip it.

v_call: TRBV11-2
d_call: TRBD2
clone_size: .
j_call: TRBJ2-7
cdr3_aa: CASSPQNGREEQYF
cdr3_nt: TGTGCCAGCAGCCCCCAGAACGGGAGGGAGGAGCAGTACTTC

v_call: TRBV7-6
d_call: TRBD1
clone_size: .
j_call: TRBJ2-2
cdr3_aa: CASSLVGTEYTGELFF
cdr3_nt: TGTGCCAGCAGCTTAGTGGGGACAGAGTATACCGGGGAGCTGTTTTTT

v_call: TRBV9
d_call: .
clone_size: .
j_call: TRBJ1-2
cdr3_aa: CASSSTPSTATSGYTF
cdr3_nt: TGTGCCAGCAGCTCGACCCCGTCGACAGCGACTAGTGGCTACACCTTC

v_call: TRBV28
d_call: .
clone_size: .
j_call: TRBJ1-5
cdr3_aa: CASRRVNQPQHF
cdr3_nt: TGTGCCAGCAGACGGGTTAATCAGCCCCAGCATTTT

v_call: TRBV28
d_call: .
clone_size: .
j_call: TRBJ2-1
cdr3_aa: CASNPSLSLATVSNEQFF
cdr3_nt: TGTGCCAGCAACCCTTCCCTAAGTCTAGCGACCGTGTCCAATGAGCAGTTCTTC

v_call: TRBV19
d_call: TRBD2
clone_size: .
j_call: TRBJ2-2
cdr3_aa: CASSIGLAGGQNTGELFF
cdr3_nt: TGTGCCAGTAGTATCGGACTAGCGGGAGGGCAGAACACCGGGGAGCTGTTTTTT

v_call: TRBV27
d_call: .
clone_size: .
j_call: TRBJ2-7
cdr3_aa: CASSPLAVSHEQYF
cdr3_nt: TGTGCCAGCAGCCCCCTGGCAGTTAGCCACGAGCAGTACTTC

v_call: TRBV12-3/TRBV12-4
d_call: .
clone_size: .
j_call: TRBJ1-6
cdr3_aa: CASSLGGSSPLHF
cdr3_nt: TGTGCCAGCAGTTTGGGAGGGAGTTCACCCCTCCACTTT

v_call: TRBV6-2/TRBV6-3
d_call: TRBD1
clone_size: few
j_call: TRBJ2-7
cdr3_aa: CASSYFRGLYEQYF
cdr3_nt: TGTGCCAGCAGTTACTTCAGGGGGCTCTACGAGCAGTACTTC

v_call: TRBV10-3
d_call: .
clone_size: .
j_call: TRBJ1-3
cdr3_aa: CAISAAGGRSGNTIYF
cdr3_nt: TGTGCCATCAGTGCTGCTGGTGGCCGCTCTGGAAACACCATATATTTT

v_call: TRBV4-1
d_call: TRBD2
clone_size: .
j_call: TRBJ2-1
cdr3_aa: CASSQDLSAGGLDEQFF
cdr3_nt: TGCGCCAGCAGCCAAGATCTTTCAGCGGGAGGGTTGGATGAGCAGTTCTTC

v_call: TRBV6-5
d_call: .
clone_size: .
j_call: TRBJ1-6
cdr3_aa: CVSTWSSPLHF
cdr3_nt: TGTGTCAGCACGTGGAGTTCACCCCTCCACTTT

v_call: TRBV19
d_call: .
clone_size: .
j_call: TRBJ2-1
cdr3_aa: CASNFEASYNEQFF
cdr3_nt: TGTGCCAGTAACTTCGAGGCCTCCTACAATGAGCAGTTCTTC

v_call: TRBV5-4
d_call: TRBD2
clone_size: .
j_call: TRBJ2-7
cdr3_aa: CASSLGVGIAGNYEQYF
cdr3_nt: TGTGCCAGCAGCTTGGGCGTGGGGATAGCGGGAAACTACGAGCAGTACTTC

v_call: TRBV11-3
d_call: .
clone_size: once
j_call: TRBJ2-5
cdr3_aa: CASSHSGLQQTQYF
cdr3_nt: TGTGCCAGCAGTCACTCAGGGTTGCAACAGACCCAGTACTTC

v_call: TRBV30
d_call: .
clone_size: few
j_call: TRBJ2-5
cdr3_aa: CAWSGQGFETQYF
cdr3_nt: TGTGCCTGGAGTGGGCAGGGCTTTGAGACCCAGTACTTC

v_call: TRBV6-4
d_call: TRBD1
clone_size: .
j_call: TRBJ1-2
cdr3_aa: CASSRQGASGYTF
cdr3_nt: TGTGCCAGCAGCCGACAGGGGGCCAGTGGCTACACCTTC

v_call: TRBV7-8
d_call: .
clone_size: .
j_call: TRBJ2-3
cdr3_aa: CASSSRDSRLSTDTQYF
cdr3_nt: TGTGCCAGCAGCAGCCGGGACTCGAGGCTGAGCACAGATACGCAGTATTTT

v_call: TRBV30
d_call: TRBD1
clone_size: .
j_call: TRBJ2-1
cdr3_aa: CAWSQDRGFNEQFF
cdr3_nt: TGTGCCTGGAGTCAGGACAGGGGTTTCAATGAGCAGTTCTTC

v_call: TRBV4-1
d_call: TRBD1
clone_size: .
j_call: TRBJ1-2
cdr3_aa: CASSQRQGAGYGYTF
cdr3_nt: TGCGCCAGCAGCCAGCGACAGGGGGCCGGCTATGGCTACACCTTC

v_call: TRBV5-1
d_call: TRBD1
clone_size: .
j_call: TRBJ2-5
cdr3_aa: CACTGGGQETQYF
cdr3_nt: TGCGCCTGTACAGGGGGTGGTCAGGAGACCCAGTACTTC

v_call: TRBV3-1/TRBV3-2
d_call: .
clone_size: .
j_call: TRBJ2-6
cdr3_aa: CASSQRVKSSGANVLTF
cdr3_nt: TGTGCCAGCAGCCAGAGGGTTAAGAGCTCTGGGGCCAACGTCCTGACTTTC

v_call: TRBV29-1
d_call: .
clone_size: few
j_call: TRBJ2-7
cdr3_aa: CSVSGSSPYEQYF
cdr3_nt: TGCAGCGTTAGTGGCTCGTCGCCCTACGAGCAGTACTTC

v_call: TRBV5-4
d_call: TRBD2
clone_size: .
j_call: TRBJ2-2
cdr3_aa: CASSWGTSGSTNTGELFF
cdr3_nt: TGTGCCAGCAGCTGGGGGACTAGCGGGAGTACTAACACCGGGGAGCTGTTTTTT

v_call: TRBV19
d_call: .
clone_size: .
j_call: TRBJ1-2
cdr3_aa: CASSMLPYRSYTF
cdr3_nt: TGTGCCAGTAGTATGCTCCCCTACCGTAGCTACACCTTC

v_call: TRBV5-6
d_call: .
clone_size: .
j_call: TRBJ1-2
cdr3_aa: CASFSGTQGISYGYTF
cdr3_nt: TGTGCCAGCTTCTCCGGCACCCAGGGTATAAGCTATGGCTACACCTTC

v_call: TRBV5-6
d_call: .
clone_size: .
j_call: TRBJ2-7
cdr3_aa: CASSSDTHEQYF
cdr3_nt: TGTGCCAGCAGCTCGGACACGCACGAGCAGTACTTC

v_call: TRBV7-2
d_call: .
clone_size: .
j_call: TRBJ1-1
cdr3_aa: CASSPQGGQNTEAFF
cdr3_nt: TGTGCCAGCAGCCCCCAGGGCGGACAGAACACTGAAGCTTTCTTT

v_call: TRBV28
d_call: TRBD2
clone_size: .
j_call: TRBJ2-2
cdr3_aa: CASRPSGRNTGELFF
cdr3_nt: TGTGCCAGCAGACCTAGCGGGAGGAACACCGGGGAGCTGTTTTTT

v_call: TRBV19
d_call: .
clone_size: once
j_call: TRBJ1-5
cdr3_aa: CASSKEGISSNQPQHF
cdr3_nt: TGTGCCAGTAGTAAGGAGGGCATATCGAGCAATCAGCCCCAGCATTTT

v_call: TRBV18
d_call: TRBD2
clone_size: .
j_call: TRBJ2-1
cdr3_aa: CASSSYSGNSYNEQFF
cdr3_nt: TGTGCCAGCTCATCTTATAGCGGGAACTCCTACAATGAGCAGTTCTTC

v_call: TRBV18
d_call: .
clone_size: .
j_call: TRBJ1-5
cdr3_aa: CASSLQGIGNQPQHF
cdr3_nt: TGTGCCAGCTCGCTACAGGGTATTGGAAATCAGCCCCAGCATTTT